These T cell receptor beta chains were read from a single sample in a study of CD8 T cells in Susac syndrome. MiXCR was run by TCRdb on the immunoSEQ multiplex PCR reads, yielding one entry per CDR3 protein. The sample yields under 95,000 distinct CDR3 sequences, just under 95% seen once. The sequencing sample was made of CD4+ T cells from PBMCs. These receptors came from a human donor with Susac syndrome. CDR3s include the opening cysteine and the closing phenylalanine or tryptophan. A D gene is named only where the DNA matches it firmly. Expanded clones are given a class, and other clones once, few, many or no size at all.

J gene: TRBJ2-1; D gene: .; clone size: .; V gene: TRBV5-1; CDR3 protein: CASSLAGSQNEQFF; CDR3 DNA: TGCGCCAGCAGCTTGGCGGGTAGCCAGAATGAGCAGTTCTTC
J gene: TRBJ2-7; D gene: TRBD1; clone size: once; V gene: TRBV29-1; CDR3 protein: CSARTGYEQYF; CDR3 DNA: TGCAGCGCCAGGACAGGGTACGAGCAGTACTTC
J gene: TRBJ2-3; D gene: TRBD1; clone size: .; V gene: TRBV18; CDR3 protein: CASSPVGQGTDTQYF; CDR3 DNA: TGTGCCAGCTCACCAGTCGGACAGGGCACAGATACGCAGTATTTT
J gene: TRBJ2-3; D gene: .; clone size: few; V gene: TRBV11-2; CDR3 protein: CASSLTPRGDTQYF; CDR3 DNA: TGTGCCAGCAGCTTAACACCCAGAGGGGATACGCAGTATTTT
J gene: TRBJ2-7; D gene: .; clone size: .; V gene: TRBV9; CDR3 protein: CASSVGSSYEQYF; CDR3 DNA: TGTGCCAGCAGCGTCGGGTCTTCCTACGAGCAGTACTTC
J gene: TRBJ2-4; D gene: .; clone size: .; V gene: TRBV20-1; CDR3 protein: CSARDTSSGRAKNIQYF; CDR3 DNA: TGCAGTGCTAGAGATACGTCCTCGGGTCGAGCCAAAAACATTCAGTACTTC
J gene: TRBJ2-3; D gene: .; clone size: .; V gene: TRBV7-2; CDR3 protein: CASSEQGSTDTQYF; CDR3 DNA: TGTGCCAGCAGCGAACAGGGATCCACAGATACGCAGTATTTT
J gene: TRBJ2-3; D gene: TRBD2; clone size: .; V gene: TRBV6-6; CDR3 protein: CASRGVTDTQYF; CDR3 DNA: TGTGCCAGCCGGGGGGTCACAGATACGCAGTATTTT
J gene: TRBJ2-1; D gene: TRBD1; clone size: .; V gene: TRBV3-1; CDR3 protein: CASSLGRGRGRIQDDNEQFF; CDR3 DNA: TGTGCCAGCAGCCTTGGAAGGGGCAGGGGGCGCATCCAGGATGACAATGAGCAGTTCTTC
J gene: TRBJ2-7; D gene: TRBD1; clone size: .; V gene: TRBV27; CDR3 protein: CASSLSTGVPTIGTGGHEQYF; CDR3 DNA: TGTGCCAGCAGTTTATCGACCGGGGTGCCGACCATCGGGACAGGGGGACACGAGCAGTACTTC
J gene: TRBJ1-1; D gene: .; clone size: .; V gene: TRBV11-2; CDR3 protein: CASSLDLGGNTEAFF; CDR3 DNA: TGTGCCAGCAGCTTAGATCTCGGCGGGAACACTGAAGCTTTCTTT
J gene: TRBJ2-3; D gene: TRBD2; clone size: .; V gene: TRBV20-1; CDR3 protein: CSARGGTSGGTDTQYF; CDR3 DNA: TGCAGTGCTAGAGGGGGGACTAGCGGGGGCACAGATACGCAGTATTTT
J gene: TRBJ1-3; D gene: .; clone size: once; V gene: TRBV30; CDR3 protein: CAWFSHRSGNTIYF; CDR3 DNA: TGTGCCTGGTTCTCACATCGGTCAGGAAACACCATATATTTT
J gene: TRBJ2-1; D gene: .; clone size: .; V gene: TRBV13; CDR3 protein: CASSLLGVNEQFF; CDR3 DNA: TGTGCCAGCAGCTTACTAGGGGTTAATGAGCAGTTCTTC
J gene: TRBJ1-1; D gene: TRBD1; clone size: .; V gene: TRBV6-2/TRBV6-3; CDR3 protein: CASSHRDRGPSEAFF; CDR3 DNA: TGTGCCAGCAGTCATCGGGACAGGGGCCCGAGTGAAGCTTTCTTT
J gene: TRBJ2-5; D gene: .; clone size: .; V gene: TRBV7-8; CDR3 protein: CASSLIGLETQYF; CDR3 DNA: TGTGCCAGCAGCTTAATTGGCTTAGAGACCCAGTACTTC
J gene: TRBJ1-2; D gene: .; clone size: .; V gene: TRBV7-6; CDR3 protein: CASSYSLGQGYTF; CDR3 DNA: TGTGCCAGCAGCTACAGCCTCGGGCAAGGCTACACCTTC
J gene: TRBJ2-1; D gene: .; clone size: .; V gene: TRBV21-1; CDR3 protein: CASSKDRAGNNDNEQFF; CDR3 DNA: TGTGCCAGCAGCAAAGATCGAGCGGGGAACAATGACAATGAGCAGTTCTTC
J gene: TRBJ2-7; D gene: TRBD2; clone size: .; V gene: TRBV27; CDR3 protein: CASSLASGGVSYEQYF; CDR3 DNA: TGTGCCAGCAGTTTAGCTAGCGGGGGGGTATCCTACGAGCAGTACTTC
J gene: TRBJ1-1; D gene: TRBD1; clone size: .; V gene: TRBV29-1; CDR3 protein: CSVLDRVRTEAFF; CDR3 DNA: TGCAGCGTTCTCGACAGGGTGAGGACTGAAGCTTTCTTT
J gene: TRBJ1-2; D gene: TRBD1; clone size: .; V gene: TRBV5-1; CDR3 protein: CASSFQDRDYGYTF; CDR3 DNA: TGCGCCAGCAGCTTCCAGGACAGGGACTATGGCTACACCTTC
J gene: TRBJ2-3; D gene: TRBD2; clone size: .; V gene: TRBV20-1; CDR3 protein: CSASRGDSTDTQYF; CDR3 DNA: TGCAGTGCTAGTCGGGGGGATAGCACAGATACGCAGTATTTT
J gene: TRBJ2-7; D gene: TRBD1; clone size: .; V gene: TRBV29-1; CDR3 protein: CSVIPGQGTLYEQYF; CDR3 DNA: TGCAGCGTGATCCCGGGACAGGGGACGCTCTACGAGCAGTACTTC